One sample yielded the 25 T cell receptor beta chains listed below, sequenced in a study of cytomegalovirus exposure and HLA in healthy donors. The study ran its PCR with 60 Vbeta and 13 Jbeta primers. Data came from immunoSEQ multiplex PCR; TCRdb stores just in-frame clones and leaves some out. Among 100,000 to 150,000 clones listed, over 70% were seen once. Sequenced: PBMCs. The receptors were gathered from a man aged 35-49 years in good health and CMV-seropositive.

This CDR3 reads CASKVLAGGTYEQYF. The CDR3, as DNA: TGCGCCAGCAAGGTCCTAGCGGGGGGTACCTACGAGCAGTACTTC. The rearrangement links TRBV5-1 to TRBJ2-7; 11 bases are a match to TRBD2. This CDR3 has 15 residues. CDR1 and CDR2 from the germline V gene are SGHRS and YFSETQ. The junction had 7 bases not matched to a gene; V was cut back by 6 bases and J by 2 bases.

In its sample, this clone ranks as medium-sized. The chain links TRBV4-2 to TRBJ2-2; 10 bases map to TRBD2. V was pared by 4 bases and J by 2 bases, with 13 bases of the junction left unmatched. Germline V gene data show CDR1 as LGHNA and CDR2 as YNFKEQ. The CDR3 length is 19 residues. The CDR3 sequence is CASSPGEASGRLNTGELFF. The CDR3 region has the DNA TGTGCCAGCAGCCCCGGGGAGGCTAGCGGGAGACTCAACACCGGGGAGCTGTTTTTT.

This chain connects TRBV18 to TRBJ1-4; D gene ambiguous. Trimming pared 5 bases from V and 0 bases from J, leaving 7 bases between. This CDR3 contains 14 residues. The V gene's germline CDR1 is KGHSH and CDR2 LQKENI. The CDR3 DNA is TGTGCCAGCTCAGAAGGAGCAACTAATGAAAAACTGTTTTTT. Residues: CASSEGATNEKLFF.

CDR3: CASRGTGVKRETQYF. CDR3 nucleotides: TGTGCCAGCAGGGGGACAGGGGTAAAGAGAGAGACCCAGTACTTC. The chain recombines TRBV2 with TRBJ2-5; 10 bases map to TRBD1. The germline V gene has CDR1 SNHLY and CDR2 FYNNEI. The length of the CDR3 is 15 residues. Trimming took 6 bases from V and 4 from J; bases not matched to a gene: 8.

V gene TRBV15 combines with J gene TRBJ2-4; no firm D call. Per germline, CDR1 LNHNV and CDR2 YYDKDF (reference sequence). V lost 1 base and J 6 bases, leaving 19 bases between the germline ends. CDR3 length equals 17 residues. CDR3 DNA: TGTGCCACCAGCAGAGCTCCCCGAGAACGCGGTCGAAACATTCAGTACTTC. Translation: CATSRAPRERGRNIQYF.

With regard to this clone: One end of the junction does not line up with germline, which may come from a read error. The V gene is TRBV15, the J gene TRBJ1-3; tentatively, D is TRBD1 (5 bases). The CDR3 runs to 14 residues. From germline, CDR1 is LNHNV and CDR2 YYDKDF (reference sequence). The DNA for the CDR3 is TGTGCCACCAGCAGAGATAGGCAGGGAAGCACCATATATTTT. This encodes CATSRDRQGSTIYF.

This clone is medium-sized. Here the CDR3 reads CASSYGTGIYEQFF. CDR3 bases: TGTGCCAGCAGTTATGGGACAGGGATCTATGAGCAGTTCTTC. This chain connects TRBV6-5 to TRBJ2-1, with TRBD1 matching 9 bases. Per germline, CDR1 MNHEY and CDR2 SVGAGI. Trimming at V came to 3 bases and at J to 8 bases, leaving 5 bases not matched to a gene. This CDR3 is 14 amino acids long.

V and J are TRBV11-2 and TRBJ2-2, with 7 positions matching TRBD1. This CDR3 is 16 amino acids long. Germline-derived CDR1 and CDR2 are SGHAT and FQNNGV. Losses at the gene ends were 5 bases for V and 5 bases for J; bases not matched to a gene: 11. The CDR3 region is CASSPRARDSTGELFF. CDR3 in DNA: TGTGCCAGCAGCCCCCGAGCCCGGGACAGTACCGGGGAGCTGTTTTTT.

V is TRBV28 and J is TRBJ1-1, with TRBD1 matching over 7 bases. Germline CDR1 MDHEN, CDR2 SYDVKM. The CDR3 contains 15 residues. V was clipped by 4 bases and J by 1 base; unmatched bases: 6. The DNA of the CDR3 is TGTGCCAGCAGTTACCTCAAGGGGGCGAACACTGAAGCTTTCTTT. Protein sequence: CASSYLKGANTEAFF. The complete variable domain, with remaining parts taken from reference TRBV28 and TRBJ1-1, reads DVKVTQSSRYLVKRTGEKVFLECVQDMDHENMFWYRQDPGLGLRLIYFSYDVKMKEKGDIPEGYSVSREKKERFSLILESASTNQTSMYLCASSYLKGANTEAFFGQGTRLTVV.

The J gene is TRBJ2-1, the V gene TRBV5-4, with D uncertain. The CDR3 extends over 13 amino acids. Trimming took off 1 base at V and 6 bases at J, with 8 bases between the two ends. Germline CDR1 reads SGHNT; CDR2 reads YYREEE (reference sequence). The CDR3 loop reads CASSLSSSNEQFF. The CDR3 nucleotides are TGTGCCAGCAGCTTGTCTAGTTCCAATGAGCAGTTCTTC.

This clone has a handful of counts. J is TRBJ1-1 and V is TRBV5-6; D may be TRBD1 (5 bases). Trimming pared 5 bases from V and 7 bases from J, leaving 15 bases between. The CDR3 extends over 13 amino acids. Germline V gene lookup returns CDR1 SGHDT and CDR2 YYEEEE. CDR3 sequence: CASRARQRDEAFF. The CDR3 DNA sequence: TGTGCCAGCAGAGCAAGACAGCGCGATGAAGCTTTCTTT.

V is TRBV2 and J is TRBJ1-5; D perhaps matches TRBD1 (5 bases). Trimming cost V 11 bases and J 7 bases, with 12 bases left between them. The CDR3 has 11 residues. Germline V gene sequence: CDR1 SNHLY, CDR2 FYNNEI. CDR3 sequence: CASRVHQPQHF. The DNA of the CDR3 is TGTGCCTCCAGGGTCCACCAGCCCCAGCATTTT.

The chain is built from TRBV29-1 and TRBJ1-5; no clear D. Trimming took 8 bases from V and 4 from J, leaving 18 bases between them. Looked up from germline, CDR1 is SQVTM and CDR2 is ANQGSEA. The CDR3 extends over 14 amino acids. Here the CDR3 DNA reads TGCAGCTATACGAGCGGCGGCAAAAATCAGCCCCAGCATTTT. Protein product: CSYTSGGKNQPQHF.

The V call is TRBV7-2, the J call TRBJ1-1; D ambiguous. The germline gives CDR1 SGHTA, CDR2 FQGNSA. Trimming took 2 bases from V and 1 from J, leaving 8 bases between them. This CDR3 has 14 residues. CDR3 nucleotide sequence: TGTGCCAGCAGCTTATATCTTAGGAACACTGAAGCTTTCTTT. It specifies CASSLYLRNTEAFF.

In its sample, this clone was seen once. The chain couples TRBV6-1 to TRBJ1-3, with 8 bases matching TRBD1. Germline V lookup: CDR1 MNHNS, CDR2 SASEGT. This CDR3 is 19 amino acids long. Trimming cost V 0 bases and J 4 bases; bases outside gene matches: 14. The CDR3 DNA follows: TGTGCCAGCAGTGAAGCGCCCCGCATTCAGGGGGCGAAAGGAAACACCATATATTTT. Amino acids: CASSEAPRIQGAKGNTIYF.

The rearrangement uses TRBV7-3 and TRBJ2-7, with 11 bases fitting TRBD1. Germline assignment: CDR1 SGHTA and CDR2 FQGTGA. V shed 5 bases and J 6 bases; nucleotides not matched to a gene: 6. The CDR3 covers 14 residues. The CDR3: CASSPGQGAREQYF. The CDR3 DNA sequence: TGTGCCAGCAGCCCCGGACAGGGGGCGCGCGAGCAGTACTTC.

The chain combines TRBV11-2 with TRBJ2-7; D gene unclear. Germline CDR1 reads SGHAT; CDR2 reads FQNNGV. The CDR3 is made up of 17 amino acids. V dropped 1 base and J dropped 0 bases, with 16 bases sitting between them. In nucleotides, the CDR3 is TGTGCCAGCAGCTTAGGGGTGGGTGGGCAGTTCTCCTACGAGCAGTACTTC. Translated: CASSLGVGGQFSYEQYF.

V usage is TRBV2 and J usage is TRBJ2-7, with a possible D match to TRBD2 (6 bases). CDR3 length: 16 amino acids. V was shortened by 5 bases and J by 6 bases, with 23 bases between the two germline ends. Germline CDR1 SNHLY, CDR2 FYNNEI. The DNA for the CDR3 is TGTGCCAGCAGTAAGGCTCCGGGACTGCTCCCTACCGAGCAGTACTTC. This gives the protein CASSKAPGLLPTEQYF.

The chain couples TRBV27 to TRBJ2-2, with 8 bases identical to TRBD1. Germline loops: CDR1 MNHEY, CDR2 SMNVEV (reference sequence). The CDR3 is 16 residues long. V was clipped by 4 bases and J by 0 bases; unmatched bases: 4. The CDR3 coding sequence is TGTGCCAGCAGTTCCGTGACAGGGGCGAACACCGGGGAGCTGTTTTTT. Protein: CASSSVTGANTGELFF.

This clone has only one observation. The V gene is TRBV29-1, the J gene TRBJ2-1; TRBD2 matches at 8 bases. Looked up from germline, CDR1 is SQVTM and CDR2 is ANQGSEA. The CDR3 extends over 13 amino acids. Trimming removed 4 bases from V and 4 bases from J; junction bases left unmatched: 3. CDR3 sequence reads: CSVAGLVYNEQFF. CDR3 sequence (DNA): TGCAGCGTTGCGGGACTAGTATACAATGAGCAGTTCTTC.

The J gene is TRBJ2-1, the V gene TRBV7-2; the D gene is possibly TRBD2 (7 bases). The CDR3 runs 17 residues. The germline gives CDR1 SGHTA, CDR2 FQGNSA. The germline V and J ends were trimmed by 4 bases and 8 bases, with 24 bases remaining between them. The CDR3 loop is CASSSSWGRENNDEQFF. The CDR3 DNA is TGTGCCAGCAGCTCATCGTGGGGGCGGGAGAATAACGATGAGCAGTTCTTC.

The genes are TRBV11-2 and TRBJ1-4, with D possibly TRBD1 on 6 matching bases. The CDR3 runs to 14 residues. Per germline, CDR1 SGHAT and CDR2 FQNNGV. The germline V and J ends were trimmed by 3 bases and 4 bases, with 9 bases remaining between them. CDR3: CASSLGQVNEKLFF. CDR3 coding DNA: TGTGCCAGCAGCTTGGGACAAGTTAATGAAAAACTGTTTTTT.

The J gene is TRBJ1-1, the V gene TRBV28; 9 nucleotides match TRBD1. The V gene's germline CDR1 is MDHEN and CDR2 SYDVKM. V trimming: 6 bases; J trimming: 0 bases; junction bases outside the gene matches: 5. The CDR3 runs 15 residues. The CDR3 DNA reads TGTGCCAGCAGGTCGACAGGGGGAATGAACACTGAAGCTTTCTTT. Protein: CASRSTGGMNTEAFF.

This rearrangement joins TRBV5-1 to TRBJ2-5; TRBD2 matches at 8 bases. This CDR3 contains 13 residues. CDR1 and CDR2 from the germline V gene are SGHRS and YFSETQ. V lost 8 bases to trimming and J lost 5 bases; unmatched junction nucleotides: 8. CDR3 DNA sequence: TGCGCCAGTGCCCCGGGCGGGGGGGAGACCCAGTACTTC. The encoded protein is CASAPGGGETQYF. The whole variable domain, filled in from reference TRBV5-1 and TRBJ2-5, reads KAGVTQTPRYLIKTRGQQVTLSCSPISGHRSVSWYQQTPGQGLQFLFEYFSETQRNKGNFPGRFSGRQFSNSRSEMNVSTLELGDSALYLCASAPGGGETQYFGPGTRLLVL.

The chain combines TRBV30 with TRBJ1-6; tentatively, D is TRBD1 (6 bases). The CDR3 consists of 14 residues. Trimming pared 2 bases from V and 7 bases from J, leaving 12 bases between. Germline loops: CDR1 GTSNPN, CDR2 SVGIG (reference sequence). The CDR3 DNA is TGTGCCTGGAGTTCAGGACAGCTAAATTCACCCCTCCACTTT. Its translation: CAWSSGQLNSPLHF.